This TCR beta chain is drawn from a study of neoadjuvant anti-PD-1 for oral cavity cancer. Study-wide context: Around day 43, patients without progression received a fourth nivolumab dose before surgery. Overall study findings and caveats: Treg/Th17 ratio rose with pretreatment blood and fell with post-treatment tumor TCRbeta clonality.

V was pared by 4 bases and J by 7 bases, with 22 bases between. The CDR3 runs to 15 residues. Germline V gene lookup returns CDR1 SQVTM and CDR2 ANQGSEA. Some clones are missing from TCRdb's copy, which holds only in-frame ones; the method was immunoSEQ multiplex PCR. The sample has around 37,000 clones; around 40% are singletons. A single count supports this clone. Its antigen is unknown. Time point denoted: after neoadjuvant nivolumab, at surgical resection. The TCR comes from a person aged 35-79 years with oral cavity squamous cell carcinoma. V gene TRBV29-1 combines with J gene TRBJ1-2, with D possibly matching TRBD1 (5 bases). Material: tumor tissue, obtained after nivolumab (anti-PD-1) treatment. DNA for the CDR3: TGCAGCGTTGTTTACGGCTTTCGGGACTATCGTGGCTACACCTTC. Residues: CSVVYGFRDYRGYTF.